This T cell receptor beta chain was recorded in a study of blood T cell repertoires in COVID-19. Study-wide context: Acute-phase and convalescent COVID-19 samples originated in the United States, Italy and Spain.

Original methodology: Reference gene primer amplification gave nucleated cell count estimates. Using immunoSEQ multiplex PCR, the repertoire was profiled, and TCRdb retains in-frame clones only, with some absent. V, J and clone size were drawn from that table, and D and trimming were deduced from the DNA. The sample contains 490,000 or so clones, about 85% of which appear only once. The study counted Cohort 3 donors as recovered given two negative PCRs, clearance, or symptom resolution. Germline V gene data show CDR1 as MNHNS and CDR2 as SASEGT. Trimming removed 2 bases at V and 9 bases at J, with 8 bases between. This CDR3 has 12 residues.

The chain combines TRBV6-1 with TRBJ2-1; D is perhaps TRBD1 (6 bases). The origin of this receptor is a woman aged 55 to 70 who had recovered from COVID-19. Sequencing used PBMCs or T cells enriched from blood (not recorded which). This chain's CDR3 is CASSEHRAEQFF. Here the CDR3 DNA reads TGTGCCAGCAGTGAACACAGGGCTGAGCAGTTCTTC.